This T cell receptor beta chain was identified during a study of identical twins. This clonotype was detected only a few times. All donors were healthy Caucasians. A single record per CDR3 protein comes from TCRdb applying MiXCR to the 5' RACE reads. This repertoire shows about 520,000 distinct CDR3 sequences, 20% to 25% found once; its top ten account for about 0.91%. V gave up 3 bases and J gave up 0 bases; unmatched junction bases: 3. Per the germline V gene, CDR1 is ENHRY and CDR2 is SYGVKD. The CDR3 spans 16 residues. This sample also belongs to another study, concerning T cells expressing NK-cell markers. That report adds: In about 6 donors, dominant NKG2C+ clonotypes were roughly 1.0-7.0% of CD8+ T cells.

The sample was CD4+ T cells sorted from blood. This TCR came from a woman between 18 and 30 years old in good health. The rearrangement joins TRBV10-3 to TRBJ2-2; TRBD2 matches at 8 bases. CDR3 loop: CAISERRGANTGELFF. The DNA of the CDR3 is TGTGCCATCAGTGAAAGGCGGGGGGCGAACACCGGGGAGCTGTTTTTT.